This TCR beta chain was profiled in a study of T-cell memory formation after mild COVID-19. Study-wide background: TCR clusters were mostly confined to one donor each.

Constant-segment primers were used for 5'RACE, and the resulting TCR alpha and TCR beta cDNA libraries carried sample barcodes and UMIs. TCRdb reprocessed the 5' RACE reads via MiXCR and lists one record per CDR3 protein. Of roughly 47,000 distinct CDR3 sequences listed, over 6.5% were seen once; the top ten hold roughly 1.4%. Broader study findings: What remained unconfirmed was the SARS-CoV-2 specificity of second-wave clones peaking on day 37.

Trimming cost V 0 bases and J 3 bases, with 6 bases left between them. CDR1 is DFQATT, CDR2 SNEGSKA, per germline (reference sequence). The CDR3 spans 13 residues. Points on this clonotype: Its antigen remains unknown.

The TCR was taken from a man between 18 and 29 years old who had mild COVID-19 (a few samples of this study predate the infection). Cell type and time point are not known. What was sequenced was PBMCs or a T cell subset sorted from them (not recorded which). The V gene is TRBV20-1, the J gene TRBJ1-5; D is unclear. CDR3 bases: TGCAGTGCTAGAGATGACCCCAATCAGCCCCAGCATTTT. Its translation is CSARDDPNQPQHF.